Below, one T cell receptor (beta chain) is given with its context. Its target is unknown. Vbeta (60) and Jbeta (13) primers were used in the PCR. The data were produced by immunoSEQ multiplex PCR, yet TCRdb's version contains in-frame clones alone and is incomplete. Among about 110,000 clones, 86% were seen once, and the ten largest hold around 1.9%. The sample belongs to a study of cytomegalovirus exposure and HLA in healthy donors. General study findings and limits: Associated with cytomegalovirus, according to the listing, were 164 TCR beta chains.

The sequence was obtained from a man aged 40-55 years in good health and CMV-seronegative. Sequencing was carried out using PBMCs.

CDR3 coding DNA: TGTGCCAGCAGTCGGGGGGACTACGAGCAGTACTTC. This sequence encodes CASSRGDYEQYF. The chain employs TRBV6-5 and TRBJ2-7, with TRBD2 matching over 7 bases. The CDR3 is made up of 12 amino acids. The V gene's germline CDR1 is MNHEY and CDR2 SVGAGI. The ends lost 5 bases at V and 3 bases at J; junction bases unmatched: 1.